This T cell receptor (beta chain) originates from a study of blood T cell repertoires in COVID-19. The overall study: The United States, Italy and Spain were the sources of the acute and convalescent COVID-19 samples. PBMCs, B-cell-depleted T cells, or T cells provided the cDNA or gDNA that made up the material.

How the authors handled the data: By means of reference gene primer amplification, nucleated cell counts were estimated. The assay was immunoSEQ multiplex PCR, and TCRdb's table has in-frame clones only and misses some. That table is the source of V, J and clone size, and D and trimming were worked out from the DNA. Here the sample spans approximately 110,000 clones, 80% to 90% being singletons. CDR3 size: 16 residues. The V and J ends lost 6 bases and 4 bases, in that order; junction bases with no gene match: 12. Input material: peripheral blood. This clonotype was obtained from a woman at least 80 years old with acute or convalescent COVID-19. The chain joins TRBV23-1 to TRBJ1-5; 7 nucleotides line up with TRBD1. TRBV23-1 is reported as an ORF; its role is uncertain. The CDR3 sequence is CASSRSQWTGNQPQHF. The CDR3, as DNA: TGCGCCAGCAGCCGGAGCCAGTGGACAGGAAATCAGCCCCAGCATTTT.